These 30 T cell receptor beta chains were all obtained from the same sample, sequenced in a study of a mutant IDH1 vaccine in newly diagnosed glioma. No antigens are known for them. Time point reported: week 47, end of study. Vaccination used 300 ug of mutant IDH1 20-mer peptide per dose, with topical imiquimod. Clones were read by immunoSEQ multiplex PCR, and TCRdb kept only the in-frame ones, dropping some. The data hold about 60,000 clones, with roughly 87% observed a single time. Sequenced material: PBMCs, taken from a glioma patient whose treatment included an IDH1 peptide vaccine. These receptors were taken from a woman between 50 and 59 years old with glioma.

J is TRBJ2-7 and V is TRBV6-5; possible D gene TRBD1, 6 bases. The CDR3 has 11 residues. Germline V gene data show CDR1 as MNHEY and CDR2 as SVGAGI. The V end lost 8 bases, the J end lost 2 bases, and 7 bases lay between the germline ends. Here the CDR3 reads CASRDTYEQYF. Here the CDR3 DNA reads TGTGCCAGCCGGGACACCTACGAGCAGTACTTC.

The chain uses TRBV5-1 and TRBJ1-1; D unresolved. V was cut by 1 base and J by 0 bases, with 7 bases left in between. This CDR3 contains 14 residues. Germline CDR1 SGHRS, CDR2 YFSETQ. CDR3 bases: TGCGCCAGCAGCTTGACCCAAATGAACACTGAAGCTTTCTTT. Its protein product is CASSLTQMNTEAFF.

This chain links TRBV5-6 with TRBJ1-5; D is unresolved. The CDR3 consists of 15 residues. The V and J ends lost 1 base and 2 bases respectively, with 10 bases between them. CDR1 and CDR2 from the germline V gene are SGHDT and YYEEEE. The CDR3 spells CASSLTGTGNQPQHF. The CDR3 region has the DNA TGTGCCAGCAGCTTGACGGGTACGGGCAATCAGCCCCAGCATTTT.

In its sample, this clone was seen a few times. The gene calls are TRBV5-1 and TRBJ1-4, with a weak D call TRBD1 (5 bases). Trimming took off 4 bases at V and 2 bases at J, with 15 bases between the two ends. This CDR3 is 16 amino acids long. Germline V lookup: CDR1 SGHRS, CDR2 YFSETQ. CDR3 bases: TGCGCCAGCAGCCCGGACACCCCAGGGACTAATGAAAAACTGTTTTTT. Translated: CASSPDTPGTNEKLFF. Variable domain in full (rest from reference TRBV5-1 and TRBJ1-4): KAGVTQTPRYLIKTRGQQVTLSCSPISGHRSVSWYQQTPGQGLQFLFEYFSETQRNKGNFPGRFSGRQFSNSRSEMNVSTLELGDSALYLCASSPDTPGTNEKLFFGSGTQLSVL.

The chain recombines TRBV18 with TRBJ1-4; 7 bases are shared with TRBD1. The CDR3 has 15 residues. The V gene's germline CDR1 is KGHSH and CDR2 LQKENI. Trimming cost V 5 bases and J 8 bases; bases outside gene matches: 11. The CDR3 spells CASSEGQLPEEKLFF. The CDR3 region has the DNA TGTGCCAGCTCAGAGGGACAGCTACCGGAGGAAAAACTGTTTTTT.

This clone was counted once. V usage is TRBV10-3 and J usage is TRBJ1-3; 7 bases match TRBD1. The CDR3 runs 15 residues. CDR1 is ENHRY, CDR2 SYGVKD, per germline. V shed 7 bases and J 0 bases; nucleotides not matched to a gene: 6. CDR3: CAINPGQISGNTIYF. As DNA, the CDR3 is TGTGCCATCAACCCGGGACAGATCTCTGGAAACACCATATATTTT.

This chain links TRBV7-2 with TRBJ2-7; 7 bases agree with TRBD2. V shed 1 base and J 2 bases; nucleotides not matched to a gene: 8. The germline V gene encodes CDR1 SGHTA and CDR2 FQGNSA. The CDR3 is made up of 16 amino acids. The CDR3 spells CASSLGAGGGAYEQYF. The CDR3 region has the DNA TGTGCCAGCAGCTTAGGAGCGGGTGGGGGGGCCTACGAGCAGTACTTC.

This clone has just one count. The chain carries TRBV6-1 and TRBJ2-7, with a weak D call TRBD1 (5 bases). V was shortened by 4 bases and J by 2 bases, with 15 bases between the two germline ends. Germline assignment: CDR1 MNHNS and CDR2 SASEGT. CDR3 length: 15 amino acids. The CDR3 sequence is CASSGQGVSPYEQYF. Here the CDR3 DNA reads TGTGCCAGCAGTGGGCAGGGTGTTTCTCCCTACGAGCAGTACTTC.

The gene calls are TRBV6-4 and TRBJ2-5; 8 bases are shared with TRBD2. Germline CDR1 MRHNA, CDR2 SNTAGT. The CDR3 sequence is 17 residues long. The V gene end was trimmed by 3 bases and the J gene end by 5 bases; junction bases not matched to a gene: 14. CDR3 sequence reads: CASSEPRGASLWETQYF. In nucleotides, the CDR3 is TGTGCCAGCAGTGAGCCGCGGGGGGCCTCCTTATGGGAGACCCAGTACTTC.

This chain joins TRBV7-2 and TRBJ1-1; D remains ambiguous. The CDR3 is 12 residues long. Trimming left V 3 bases short and J 2 bases short, with 4 bases between. Germline values: CDR1 SGHTA, CDR2 FQGNSA. CDR3 sequence reads: CASSFSNTEAFF. As DNA, the CDR3 is TGTGCCAGCAGCTTCTCAAACACTGAAGCTTTCTTT.

The CDR3 loop reads CATSPGQGTYNEQFF. The CDR3 DNA is TGTGCCACCAGCCCGGGACAGGGGACCTACAATGAGCAGTTCTTC. This chain connects TRBV15 to TRBJ2-1; 10 bases map to TRBD1. The CDR3 totals 15 residues. The junction had 3 bases not matched to a gene; V was cut back by 5 bases and J by 2 bases. Germline V gene sequence: CDR1 LNHNV, CDR2 YYDKDF (reference sequence).

The count of this clone is one. V and J are TRBV5-1 and TRBJ2-7, with 10 bases fitting TRBD1. Germline assignment: CDR1 SGHRS and CDR2 YFSETQ. The CDR3 has 13 amino acids. Trimming took 2 bases from V and 6 from J; bases not matched to a gene: 2. The CDR3 spells CASSFGQGGEQYF. The CDR3 region has the DNA TGCGCCAGCAGCTTCGGACAGGGGGGCGAGCAGTACTTC.

The V and J genes are TRBV30 and TRBJ2-6; D not certain. The V gene lost 0 bases and the J gene lost 0 bases, with 15 bases spanning the gap. This CDR3 contains 18 residues. Looked up from germline, CDR1 is GTSNPN and CDR2 is SVGIG (reference sequence). CDR3 in DNA: TGTGCCTGGAGTGTACGTGAGCGTAACCCCTCTGGGGCCAACGTCCTGACTTTC. Translated, it gives CAWSVRERNPSGANVLTF.

The chain has TRBV2 and TRBJ1-5; 8 nucleotides align to TRBD1. This CDR3 has 14 residues. Germline assignment: CDR1 SNHLY and CDR2 FYNNEI. After removal of 6 bases from V and 3 bases from J, the junction contained 4 bases not matched to a gene. The CDR3 loop reads CASSQGQDNQPQHF. The CDR3 region has the DNA TGTGCCAGCAGCCAGGGACAGGACAATCAGCCCCAGCATTTT.

This clone has a single count. V and J are TRBV5-3 and TRBJ2-5, with TRBD2 matching 11 bases. TRBV5-3 has ORF status, its function being uncertain. The J segment lost 1 base and the V segment lost 5 bases, leaving 10 bases of the junction unmatched. The CDR3 is 17 amino acids. The CDR3 DNA sequence: TGTGCCAGAAGTTTCCCTGGGACTAGCGGTACCCAAGAGACCCAGTACTTC. Its protein product is CARSFPGTSGTQETQYF.

The chain couples TRBV2 to TRBJ2-1; D may be TRBD2 (5 bases). With 2 bases removed from V and 7 bases from J, the gap between germline ends came to 18 bases. In germline, CDR1 is SNHLY, CDR2 FYNNEI. CDR3 length: 16 amino acids. The CDR3 protein is CASSELANPPRNEQFF. The CDR3 DNA reads as TGTGCCAGCAGTGAACTAGCAAATCCCCCTCGGAATGAGCAGTTCTTC.

V usage is TRBV19 and J usage is TRBJ2-5; D is unresolved. Per germline, CDR1 LNHDA and CDR2 SQIVND (reference sequence). V was pared by 1 base and J by 1 base, with 4 bases between. The CDR3 has 13 amino acids. The CDR3 sequence is CASSIGSQETQYF. As DNA, the CDR3 is TGTGCCAGTAGTATAGGCTCCCAAGAGACCCAGTACTTC. The whole variable domain, filled in from reference TRBV19 and TRBJ2-5, reads DGGITQSPKYLFRKEGQNVTLSCEQNLNHDAMYWYRQDPGQGLRLIYYSQIVNDFQKGDIAEGYSVSREKKESFPLTVTSAQKNPTAFYLCASSIGSQETQYFGPGTRLLVL.

This chain uses TRBV4-1 with TRBJ2-1; TRBD2 aligns across 8 bases. The length of the CDR3 is 15 residues. Germline values: CDR1 MGHRA, CDR2 YSYEKL. The V segment lost 3 bases and the J segment 8 bases; nucleotides outside the gene matches: 9. The CDR3 region is CASSHGPKAGDEQFF. For the CDR3, the DNA is TGCGCCAGCAGCCACGGCCCAAAAGCGGGAGATGAGCAGTTCTTC.

The chain has TRBV9 and TRBJ1-5; 10 bases align to TRBD1. This CDR3 contains 15 residues. With 3 bases clipped from V and 6 bases from J, the junction kept 6 bases outside the gene matches. The V gene's germline CDR1 is SGDLS and CDR2 YYNGEE. CDR3 nucleotides: TGTGCCAGCAGCGCGAGACAGGGGGCCTCTCAGCCCCAGCATTTT. This encodes CASSARQGASQPQHF.

This rearrangement joins TRBV5-6 to TRBJ1-5; D gene uncertain. This CDR3 comprises 14 residues. CDR1 and CDR2 from the germline V gene are SGHDT and YYEEEE. Trimming pared 0 bases from V and 8 bases from J, leaving 12 bases between. CDR3 in amino acids: CASSLGRAVEPQHF. The DNA of the CDR3 is TGTGCCAGCAGCTTGGGAAGGGCTGTAGAGCCCCAGCATTTT.

This rearrangement joins TRBV10-1 to TRBJ1-3, with 9 bases fitting TRBD1. V shed 7 bases, J shed 6 bases, and the junction held 7 bases outside the gene matches. The CDR3 has 14 residues. In germline, CDR1 is WNHNN, CDR2 SYGVQD (reference sequence). In DNA, the CDR3 is TGCGCCAGCATTTACAGGGGGCTCGTAAACACCATATATTTT. This codes for CASIYRGLVNTIYF.

The V gene is TRBV4-2, the J gene TRBJ2-7; TRBD2 agrees at 10 bases. This CDR3 spans 16 amino acids. The V gene's germline CDR1 is LGHNA and CDR2 YNFKEQ. V gave up 0 bases and J gave up 2 bases; unmatched junction bases: 4. CDR3 nucleotide sequence: TGTGCCAGCAGCCAAGACTACACTAGCGGGGCCTACGAGCAGTACTTC. It translates to CASSQDYTSGAYEQYF.

The chain uses TRBV6-1 and TRBJ2-7, with D perhaps TRBD1 or TRBD2 (5 bases each). The CDR3 totals 14 residues. The V gene's germline CDR1 is MNHNS and CDR2 SASEGT. V was pared by 0 bases and J by 2 bases, with 8 bases between. The CDR3 DNA sequence: TGTGCCAGCAGTGAAGCGACGGGACCCTACGAGCAGTACTTC. Its translation: CASSEATGPYEQYF.

This chain connects TRBV6-5 to TRBJ1-1; 8 bases match TRBD1. This CDR3 contains 14 residues. The germline gives CDR1 MNHEY, CDR2 SVGAGI. The trim removed 7 bases at V and 4 bases at J, leaving 8 bases unmatched. The CDR3 loop reads CASTPPGGGTEAFF. The CDR3 region has the DNA TGTGCCAGCACCCCCCCAGGGGGCGGCACTGAAGCTTTCTTT.

V and J are TRBV19 and TRBJ1-1, with D maybe TRBD1 (5 bases). CDR3 length: 14 amino acids. CDR1 is LNHDA, CDR2 SQIVND, per germline (reference sequence). V was trimmed by 1 base and J by 4 bases, leaving 10 bases between them. This chain's CDR3 is CASSIGGGGTEAFF. The CDR3 DNA is TGTGCCAGTAGTATAGGGGGTGGGGGCACTGAAGCTTTCTTT. Supplemented by reference TRBV19 and TRBJ1-1, the full variable domain reads DGGITQSPKYLFRKEGQNVTLSCEQNLNHDAMYWYRQDPGQGLRLIYYSQIVNDFQKGDIAEGYSVSREKKESFPLTVTSAQKNPTAFYLCASSIGGGGTEAFFGQGTRLTVV.

This chain joins TRBV7-2 and TRBJ1-5, with TRBD1 matching over 8 bases. The CDR3 sequence is 15 residues long. From germline, CDR1 is SGHTA and CDR2 FQGNSA. With V trimmed by 5 bases and J by 1 base, 4 bases remained unmatched. The CDR3 coding sequence is TGTGCCAGCAGCCCACGGACAGGGAGCAATCAGCCCCAGCATTTT. Amino acids: CASSPRTGSNQPQHF.

The genes are TRBV7-6 and TRBJ1-1, with a possible D match to TRBD1 (5 bases). This CDR3 is 14 amino acids long. V lost 1 base, J lost 4 bases, and 10 bases lay in between. Germline lookup yields CDR1 SGHVS and CDR2 FNYEAQ. The CDR3 is CASSLVDGGTEAFF. The DNA of the CDR3 is TGTGCCAGCAGCTTAGTAGATGGGGGCACTGAAGCTTTCTTT.

V usage is TRBV14 and J usage is TRBJ1-1; D not resolved. V lost 0 bases and J lost 10, with 12 bases in between. Germline lookup yields CDR1 SGHDN and CDR2 FVKESK. The CDR3 is 13 residues long. CDR3 nucleotides: TGTGCCAGCAGCCAAGATATAGAGGCGGCAGCTTTCTTT. Translating gives CASSQDIEAAAFF.

The chain is built from TRBV18 and TRBJ2-1, with TRBD2 identical over 14 bases. The germline gives CDR1 KGHSH, CDR2 LQKENI. Losses at the gene ends were 3 bases for V and 2 bases for J; bases not matched to a gene: 3. This CDR3 is built from 17 residues. CDR3 bases: TGTGCCAGCTCACCGCAGGGACTAGCGGGGGCCTACAATGAGCAGTTCTTC. Its protein product is CASSPQGLAGAYNEQFF.

The chain employs TRBV9 and TRBJ2-5; possibly TRBD2 for D (5 bases). The germline V and J ends were trimmed by 3 bases and 5 bases, with 14 bases remaining between them. The CDR3 has 14 amino acids. CDR1 and CDR2 (germline): SGDLS, YYNGEE. CDR3 in DNA: TGTGCCAGCAGCGAGTCCGGGATGACGGAGACCCAGTACTTC. The encoded protein is CASSESGMTETQYF. The full variable domain, its missing parts supplied by reference TRBV9 and TRBJ2-5, is DSGVTQTPKHLITATGQRVTLRCSPRSGDLSVYWYQQSLDQGLQFLIQYYNGEERAKGNILERFSAQQFPDLHSELNLSSLELGDSALYFCASSESGMTETQYFGPGTRLLVL.